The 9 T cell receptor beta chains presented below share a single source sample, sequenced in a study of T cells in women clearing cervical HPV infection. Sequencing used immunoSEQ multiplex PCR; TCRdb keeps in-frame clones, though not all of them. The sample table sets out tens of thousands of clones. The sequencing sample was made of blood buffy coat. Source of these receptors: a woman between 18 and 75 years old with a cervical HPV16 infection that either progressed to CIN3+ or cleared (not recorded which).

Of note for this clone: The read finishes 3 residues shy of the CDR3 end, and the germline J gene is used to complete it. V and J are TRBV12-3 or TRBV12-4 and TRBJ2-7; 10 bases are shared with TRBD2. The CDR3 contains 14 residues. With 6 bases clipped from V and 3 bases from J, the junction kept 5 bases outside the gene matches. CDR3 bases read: TGTGCCAGCAGGCTAGCGGGGGCCTTCTACGAG. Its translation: CASRLAGAFYE. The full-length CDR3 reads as CASRLAGAFYEQYF.

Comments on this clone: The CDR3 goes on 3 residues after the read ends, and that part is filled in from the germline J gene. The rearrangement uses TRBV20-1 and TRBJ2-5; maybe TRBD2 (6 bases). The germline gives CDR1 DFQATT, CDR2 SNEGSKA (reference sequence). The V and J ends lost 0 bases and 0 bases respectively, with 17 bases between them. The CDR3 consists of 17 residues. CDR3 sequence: CSAREDYSQRYQETQYF. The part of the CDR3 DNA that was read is TGCAGTGCTAGAGAGGACTATTCTCAAAGGTACCAAGAGACC.

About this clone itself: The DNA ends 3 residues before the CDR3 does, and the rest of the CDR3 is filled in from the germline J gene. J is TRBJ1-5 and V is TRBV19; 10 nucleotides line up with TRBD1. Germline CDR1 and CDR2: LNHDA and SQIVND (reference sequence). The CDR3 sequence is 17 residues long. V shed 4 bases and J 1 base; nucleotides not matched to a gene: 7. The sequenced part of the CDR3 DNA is TGTGCCAGTAGTAAAAGACAGGGGGCGCAAAGCAATCAGCCC. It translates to CASSKRQGAQSNQP. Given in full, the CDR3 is CASSKRQGAQSNQPQHF. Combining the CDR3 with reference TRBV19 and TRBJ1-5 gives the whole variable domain DGGITQSPKYLFRKEGQNVTLSCEQNLNHDAMYWYRQDPGQGLRLIYYSQIVNDFQKGDIAEGYSVSREKKESFPLTVTSAQKNPTAFYLCASSKRQGAQSNQPQHFGDGTRLSIL.

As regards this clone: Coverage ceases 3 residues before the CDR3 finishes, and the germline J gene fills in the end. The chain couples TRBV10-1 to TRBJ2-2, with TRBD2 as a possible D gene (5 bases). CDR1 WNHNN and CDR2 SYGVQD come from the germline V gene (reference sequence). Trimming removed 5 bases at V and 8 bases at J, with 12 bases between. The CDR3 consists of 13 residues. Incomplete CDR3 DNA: TGCGCCAGCAGTCCCGGGGTACCAGGGGAG. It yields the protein CASSPGVPGE. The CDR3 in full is CASSPGVPGELFF.

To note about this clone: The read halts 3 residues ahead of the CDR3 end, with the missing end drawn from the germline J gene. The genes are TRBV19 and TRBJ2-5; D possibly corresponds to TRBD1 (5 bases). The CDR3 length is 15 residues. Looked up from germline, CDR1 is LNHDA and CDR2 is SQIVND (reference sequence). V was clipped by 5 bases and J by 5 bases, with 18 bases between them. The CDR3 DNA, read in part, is TGTGCCAGTAGTGACCTGGCAGGGAAAGTGGAGACC. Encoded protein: CASSDLAGKVET. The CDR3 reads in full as CASSDLAGKVETQYF. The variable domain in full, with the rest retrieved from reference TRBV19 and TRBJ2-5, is DGGITQSPKYLFRKEGQNVTLSCEQNLNHDAMYWYRQDPGQGLRLIYYSQIVNDFQKGDIAEGYSVSREKKESFPLTVTSAQKNPTAFYLCASSDLAGKVETQYFGPGTRLLVL.

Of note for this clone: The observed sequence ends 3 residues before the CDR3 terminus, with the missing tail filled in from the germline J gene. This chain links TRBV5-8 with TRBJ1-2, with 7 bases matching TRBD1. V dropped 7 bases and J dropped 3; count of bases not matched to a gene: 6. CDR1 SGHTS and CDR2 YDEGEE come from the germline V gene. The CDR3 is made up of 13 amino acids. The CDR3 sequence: CASRDSNYYGYTF. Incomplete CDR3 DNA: TGTGCCAGCCGGGACAGCAACTACTATGGC.

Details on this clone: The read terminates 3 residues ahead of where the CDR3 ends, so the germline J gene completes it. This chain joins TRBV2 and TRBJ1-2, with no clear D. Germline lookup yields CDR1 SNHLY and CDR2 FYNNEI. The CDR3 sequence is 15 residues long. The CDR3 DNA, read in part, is TGTGCCAGCAGTGAAGGGGCGCGGGTTATAGGGGGC. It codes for CASSEGARVIGG. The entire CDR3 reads CASSEGARVIGGYTF.

The CDR3 sequence is CATSRVGGDRLPSGANVLTF. The part of the CDR3 DNA that was read is TGTGCCACCAGCAGAGTCGGAGGGGACAGACTTCCCTCTGGGGCCAACGTC. The chain joins TRBV15 to TRBJ2-6; perhaps TRBD1 as D (7 bases). The CDR3 end is not reached by the read, which stops 3 residues before it; the germline J gene fills it in. This CDR3 region has 20 residues. V gave up 1 base and J gave up 0 bases, with 19 bases separating them. Germline V gene sequence: CDR1 LNHNV, CDR2 YYDKDF (reference sequence). Complete variable domain (other parts from reference TRBV15 and TRBJ2-6): DAMVIQNPRYQVTQFGKPVTLSCSQTLNHNVMYWYQQKSSQAPKLLFHYYDKDFNNEADTPDNFQSRRPNTSFCFLDIRSPGLGDTAMYLCATSRVGGDRLPSGANVLTFGAGSRLTVL.

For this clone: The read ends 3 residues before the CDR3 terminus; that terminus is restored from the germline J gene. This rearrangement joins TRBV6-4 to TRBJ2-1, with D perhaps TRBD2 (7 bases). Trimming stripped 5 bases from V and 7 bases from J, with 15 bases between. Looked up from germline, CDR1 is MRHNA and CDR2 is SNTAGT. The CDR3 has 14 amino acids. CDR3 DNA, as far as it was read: TGTGCCAGCAGTCTCCGAGGGGGGGGTAATGAG. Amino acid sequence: CASSLRGGGNE. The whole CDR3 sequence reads CASSLRGGGNEQFF.